The rows below give T cell receptor beta chains drawn from one sample of a study of naive and memory T cell subsets. In TCRdb, the UMI-ligation and nested PCR reads were re-called with MiXCR into one record per CDR3 protein. Of 130,000 to 150,000 distinct CDR3 sequences listed, 17% were seen once; the top ten hold 0.14% to 0.15%. Sequencing was performed on naive CD4+ T cells from blood. These receptor sequences come from a human donor in good health. Both conserved end residues are part of each CDR3. The order of the fields is J gene, V gene, D gene, clone size, CDR3 DNA, CDR3 protein. D genes are given only for firm matches. Part of the rows lack a size; the others show once, few, many or a class for expanded clones.

TRBJ2-7,TRBV24-1,-,many,TGTGCCACCAGTGATTTGCCCGGGGGAATCTACGAGCAGTACTTC,CATSDLPGGIYEQYF
TRBJ1-5,TRBV27,-,-,TGTGCCAGCAGTTTTTATTTGGGAGGTGAACAGCCCCAGCATTTT,CASSFYLGGEQPQHF
TRBJ2-3,TRBV19,-,-,TGTGCCAGTAGTATAAACGCGGAGGGCACAGATACGCAGTATTTT,CASSINAEGTDTQYF
TRBJ1-2,TRBV3-1,-,few,TGTGCCAGCAGCCGAAACAGGGACAACTATGGCTACACCTTC,CASSRNRDNYGYTF
TRBJ2-1,TRBV4-1,-,few,TGCGCCAGCAGCCAAGATGAGGGGGAGGGCAGGGGGCGTTACAATGAGCAGTTCTTC,CASSQDEGEGRGRYNEQFF
TRBJ2-1,TRBV15,-,many,TGTGCCACCAGCAGAGCTTGGACACCTTATTCCTACAATGAGCAGTTCTTC,CATSRAWTPYSYNEQFF
TRBJ1-5,TRBV24-1,-,few,TGTGCCACCAGTGCGGCCGGGGGTCAGCCCCAGCATTTT,CATSAAGGQPQHF
TRBJ1-2,TRBV6-2/TRBV6-3,-,-,TGTGCCAGCAGCCGCTACGCCGGGACAAATGGCTACACCTTC,CASSRYAGTNGYTF
TRBJ2-7,TRBV7-3,-,few,TGTGCCAGCAGCTTAGACCCGGGCGGGTCGAACGAGCAGTACTTC,CASSLDPGGSNEQYF
TRBJ2-1,TRBV4-1,-,-,TGCGCCAGCAGTTACTTGTACAATGAGCAGTTCTTC,CASSYLYNEQFF
TRBJ2-2,TRBV11-2,TRBD1,-,TGTGCCAGCAGCTTAGGGGGTGGGACAGTCACCGGGGAGCTGTTTTTT,CASSLGGGTVTGELFF
TRBJ2-1,TRBV24-1,-,-,TGTGCCACCAGTGATTTGCGTGGGACAAAGTTCTTC,CATSDLRGTKFF
TRBJ1-6,TRBV29-1,-,-,TGCAGCGTGACCCAGGGTGTCAATTCACCCCTCCACTTT,CSVTQGVNSPLHF
TRBJ1-4,TRBV11-2,TRBD1,many,TGTGCCAGCAGAACCGACAGGGATGGGGAAAAACTGTTTTTT,CASRTDRDGEKLFF
TRBJ1-5,TRBV18,TRBD1,few,TGTGCCAGCTCACTTGGTGCAGGGGGTAATCAGCCCCAGCATTTT,CASSLGAGGNQPQHF
TRBJ2-3,TRBV4-3,TRBD2,many,TGCGCCAGCAGCCAAGTGGTAGCGGGAGGGGCAGATACGCAGTATTTT,CASSQVVAGGADTQYF
TRBJ2-2,TRBV18,-,few,TGTGCCAGCTCACCACCTAGCGTGGCAGACACCGGGGAGCTGTTTTTT,CASSPPSVADTGELFF
TRBJ2-5,TRBV5-1,TRBD1,many,TGCGCCAGCAGCCGACAGGGGGCAGAGGAGACCCAGTACTTC,CASSRQGAEETQYF
TRBJ2-1,TRBV2,-,-,TGTGCCAGCAGTGAAGGACCCATATTCTCCTACAATGAGCAGTTCTTC,CASSEGPIFSYNEQFF
TRBJ1-5,TRBV2,-,few,TGTGCCAGCAGTGAAGAACGGTCAGCCCAGCATTTT,CASSEERSAQHF
TRBJ2-7,TRBV19,-,-,TGTGCCAGTAGTATATGGCAGGACTACGAGCAGTACTTC,CASSIWQDYEQYF
TRBJ2-7,TRBV12-3/TRBV12-4,-,-,TGTGCCAGCAGTTTAAGTGAGGGACACTACGAGCAGTACTTC,CASSLSEGHYEQYF
TRBJ1-2,TRBV7-2,-,few,TGTGCCAGCAGCTTAGGAGGGACTAACTATGGCTACACCTTC,CASSLGGTNYGYTF
TRBJ1-5,TRBV18,-,few,TGTGCCAGCTCACCCACGGAACCGGGAACCAATCAGCCCCAGCATTTT,CASSPTEPGTNQPQHF
TRBJ2-1,TRBV21-1,-,few,TGTGCCAGCTCTACTAGCGGGGACAATGAGCAGTTCTTC,CASSTSGDNEQFF
TRBJ1-4,TRBV14,-,-,TGTGCCAGCAGCCAAGGGAGTTCGTACGAAAAACTGTTTTTT,CASSQGSSYEKLFF
TRBJ2-5,TRBV29-1,-,few,TGCAGCGTTTACCCCACGTCGGAGACCCAGTACTTC,CSVYPTSETQYF
TRBJ1-1,TRBV5-1,-,-,TGCGCCAGCAGCTTGGAACAGGAGAACACTGAAGCTTTCTTT,CASSLEQENTEAFF
TRBJ2-7,TRBV7-6,TRBD2,-,TGTGCCAGCAGCTTCGGCCCATCGGGACTAGCCCCAAGCGAGCAGTACTTC,CASSFGPSGLAPSEQYF
TRBJ2-1,TRBV7-2,TRBD2,-,TGTGCCAGCAGCTTAGGTCCAGCGGGAGGGCCTCTTAATGAGCAGTTCTTC,CASSLGPAGGPLNEQFF
TRBJ2-1,TRBV12-3/TRBV12-4,-,few,TGTGCCAGCATCCAAGGCTCCCGCGGCCGCTACAATGAGCAGTTCTTC,CASIQGSRGRYNEQFF